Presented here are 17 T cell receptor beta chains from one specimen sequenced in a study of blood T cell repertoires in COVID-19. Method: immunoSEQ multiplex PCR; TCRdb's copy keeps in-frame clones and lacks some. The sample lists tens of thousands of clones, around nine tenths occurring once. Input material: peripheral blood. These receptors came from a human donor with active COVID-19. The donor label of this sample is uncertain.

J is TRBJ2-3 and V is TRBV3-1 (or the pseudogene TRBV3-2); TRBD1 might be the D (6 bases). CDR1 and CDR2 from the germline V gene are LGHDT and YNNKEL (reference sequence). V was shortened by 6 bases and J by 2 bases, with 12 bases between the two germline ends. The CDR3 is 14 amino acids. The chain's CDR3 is CASSDDRITDTQYF. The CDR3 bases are TGTGCCAGCAGTGACGACAGGATCACAGATACGCAGTATTTT.

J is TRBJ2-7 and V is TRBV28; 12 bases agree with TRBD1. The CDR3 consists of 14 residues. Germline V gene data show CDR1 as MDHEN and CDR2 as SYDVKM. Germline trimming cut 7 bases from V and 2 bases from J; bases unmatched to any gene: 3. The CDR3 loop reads CASTGTGGPYEQYF. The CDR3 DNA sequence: TGTGCCAGCACCGGGACAGGGGGCCCCTACGAGCAGTACTTC.

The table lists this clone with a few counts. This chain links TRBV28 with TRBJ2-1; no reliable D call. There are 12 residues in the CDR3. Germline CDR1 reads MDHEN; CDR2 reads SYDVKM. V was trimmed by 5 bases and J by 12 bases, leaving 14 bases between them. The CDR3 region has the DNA TGTGCCAGCAGTCCGAGGCCTTCTGGGCAGTTCTTC. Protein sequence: CASSPRPSGQFF.

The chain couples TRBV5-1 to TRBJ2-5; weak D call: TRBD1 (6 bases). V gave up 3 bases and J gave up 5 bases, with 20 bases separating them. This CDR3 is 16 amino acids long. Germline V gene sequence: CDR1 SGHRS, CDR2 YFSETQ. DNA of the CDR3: TGCGCCAGCAGCTCACAATACAGGGTCCCCGGGGAGACCCAGTACTTC. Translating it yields CASSSQYRVPGETQYF.

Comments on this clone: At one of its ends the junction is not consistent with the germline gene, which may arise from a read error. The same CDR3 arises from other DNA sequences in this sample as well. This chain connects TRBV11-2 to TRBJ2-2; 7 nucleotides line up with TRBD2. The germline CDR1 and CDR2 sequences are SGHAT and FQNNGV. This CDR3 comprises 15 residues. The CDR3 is CASSFSRGNTGELFF. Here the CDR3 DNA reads TGTGCCAGCAGCTTTTCGCGGGGGAACACCGGGGAACTGTTTTTT.

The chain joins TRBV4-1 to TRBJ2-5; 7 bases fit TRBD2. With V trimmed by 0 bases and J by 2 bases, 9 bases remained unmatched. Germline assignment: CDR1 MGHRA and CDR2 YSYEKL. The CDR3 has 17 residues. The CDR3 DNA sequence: TGCGCCAGCAGCCAAGATCTAGCGGCACCAGCACAAGAGACCCAGTACTTC. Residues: CASSQDLAAPAQETQYF.

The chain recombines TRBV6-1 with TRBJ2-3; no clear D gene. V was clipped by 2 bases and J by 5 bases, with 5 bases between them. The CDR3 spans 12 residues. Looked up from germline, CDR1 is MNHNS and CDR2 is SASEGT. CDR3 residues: CASSELRDTQYF. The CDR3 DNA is TGTGCCAGCAGTGAACTCCGAGATACGCAGTATTTT.

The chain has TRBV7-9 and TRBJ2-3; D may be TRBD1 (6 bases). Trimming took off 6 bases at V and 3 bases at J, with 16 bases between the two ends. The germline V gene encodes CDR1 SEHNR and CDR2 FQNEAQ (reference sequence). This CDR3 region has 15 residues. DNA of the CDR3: TGTGCCAGCAGGCAGCTACAGGGTTCGACAGATACGCAGTATTTT. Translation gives CASRQLQGSTDTQYF.

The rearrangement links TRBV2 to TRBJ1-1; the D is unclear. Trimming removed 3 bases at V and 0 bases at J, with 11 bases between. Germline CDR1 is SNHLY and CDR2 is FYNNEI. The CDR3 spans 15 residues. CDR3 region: CASSDTVVMNTEAFF. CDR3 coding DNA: TGTGCCAGCAGTGATACGGTGGTGATGAACACTGAAGCTTTCTTT.

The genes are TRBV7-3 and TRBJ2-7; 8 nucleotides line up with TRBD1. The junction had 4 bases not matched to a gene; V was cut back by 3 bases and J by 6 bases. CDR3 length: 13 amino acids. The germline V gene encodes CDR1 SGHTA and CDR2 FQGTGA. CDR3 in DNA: TGTGCCAGCAGCTTCTCAGGGGGCGGCGAGCAGTACTTC. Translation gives CASSFSGGGEQYF.

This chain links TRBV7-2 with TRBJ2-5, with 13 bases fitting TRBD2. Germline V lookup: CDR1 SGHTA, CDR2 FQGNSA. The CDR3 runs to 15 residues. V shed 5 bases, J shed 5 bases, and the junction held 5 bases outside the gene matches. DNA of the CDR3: TGTGCCAGCAGCCGGACTAGCGGGGGCGGGGAGACCCAGTACTTC. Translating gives CASSRTSGGGETQYF.

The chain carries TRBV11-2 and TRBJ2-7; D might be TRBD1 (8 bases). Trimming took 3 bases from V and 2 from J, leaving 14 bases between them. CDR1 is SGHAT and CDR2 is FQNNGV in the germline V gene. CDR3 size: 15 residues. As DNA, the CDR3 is TGTGCCAGCAGCTTCAACAGGGGGGGGACCTACGAGCAGTACTTC. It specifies CASSFNRGGTYEQYF.

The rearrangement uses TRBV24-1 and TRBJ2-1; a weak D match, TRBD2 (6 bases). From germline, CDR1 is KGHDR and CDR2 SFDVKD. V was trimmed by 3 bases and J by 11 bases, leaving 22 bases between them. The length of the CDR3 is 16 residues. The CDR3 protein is CATSDTRAGSPSKQFF. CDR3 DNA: TGTGCCACCAGTGATACCCGGGCGGGGAGCCCGTCTAAGCAGTTCTTC.

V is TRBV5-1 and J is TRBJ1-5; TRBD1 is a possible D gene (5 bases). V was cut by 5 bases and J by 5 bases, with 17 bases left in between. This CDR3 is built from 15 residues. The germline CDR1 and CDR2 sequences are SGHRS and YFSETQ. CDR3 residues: CASRLDPGDDQPQHF. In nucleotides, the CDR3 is TGCGCCAGCAGACTGGACCCGGGGGACGATCAGCCCCAGCATTTT.

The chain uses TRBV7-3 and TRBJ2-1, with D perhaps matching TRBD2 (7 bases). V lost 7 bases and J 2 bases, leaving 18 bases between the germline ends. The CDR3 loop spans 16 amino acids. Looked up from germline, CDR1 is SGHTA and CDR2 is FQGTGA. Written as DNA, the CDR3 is TGTGCCAGCACCTCACGAGGGGGGGCCGCCTACAATGAGCAGTTCTTC. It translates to CASTSRGGAAYNEQFF.

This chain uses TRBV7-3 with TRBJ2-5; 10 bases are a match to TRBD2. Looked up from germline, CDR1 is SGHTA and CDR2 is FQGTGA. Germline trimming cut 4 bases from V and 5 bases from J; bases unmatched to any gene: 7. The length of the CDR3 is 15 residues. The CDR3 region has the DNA TGTGCCAGCAGCTCTAGCGGGGGAGGATTTGAGACCCAGTACTTC. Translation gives CASSSSGGGFETQYF.

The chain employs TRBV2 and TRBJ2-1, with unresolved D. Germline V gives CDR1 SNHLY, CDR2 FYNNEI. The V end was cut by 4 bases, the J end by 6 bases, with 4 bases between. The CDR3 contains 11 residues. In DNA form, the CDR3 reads TGTGCCAGCAGTGTCGGCAATGAGCAGTTCTTC. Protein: CASSVGNEQFF.